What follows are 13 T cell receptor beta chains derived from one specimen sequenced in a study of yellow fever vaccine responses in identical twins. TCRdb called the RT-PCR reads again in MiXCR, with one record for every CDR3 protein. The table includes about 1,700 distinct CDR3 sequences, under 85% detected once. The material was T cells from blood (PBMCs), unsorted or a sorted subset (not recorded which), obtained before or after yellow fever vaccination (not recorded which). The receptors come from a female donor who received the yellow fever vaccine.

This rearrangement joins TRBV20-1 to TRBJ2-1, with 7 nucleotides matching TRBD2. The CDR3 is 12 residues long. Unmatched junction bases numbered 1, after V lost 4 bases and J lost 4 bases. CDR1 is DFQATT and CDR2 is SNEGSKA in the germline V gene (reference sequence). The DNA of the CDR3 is TGCAGTGCTAAGCGGGGTTACAATGAGCAGTTCTTC. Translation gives CSAKRGYNEQFF.

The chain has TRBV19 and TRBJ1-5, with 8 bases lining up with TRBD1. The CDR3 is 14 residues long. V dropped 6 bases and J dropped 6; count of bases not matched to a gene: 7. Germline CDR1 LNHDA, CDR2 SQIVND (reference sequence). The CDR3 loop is CASRNTGGSQPQHF. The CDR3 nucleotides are TGTGCCAGTAGGAATACAGGGGGTAGTCAGCCCCAGCATTTT. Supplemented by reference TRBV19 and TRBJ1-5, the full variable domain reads DGGITQSPKYLFRKEGQNVTLSCEQNLNHDAMYWYRQDPGQGLRLIYYSQIVNDFQKGDIAEGYSVSREKKESFPLTVTSAQKNPTAFYLCASRNTGGSQPQHFGDGTRLSIL.

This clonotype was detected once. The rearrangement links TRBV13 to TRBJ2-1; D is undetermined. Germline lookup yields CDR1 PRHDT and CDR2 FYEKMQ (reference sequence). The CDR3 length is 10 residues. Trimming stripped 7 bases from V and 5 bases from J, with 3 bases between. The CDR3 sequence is CASNNNEQFF. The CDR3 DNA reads TGTGCCAGCAATAACAATGAGCAGTTCTTC. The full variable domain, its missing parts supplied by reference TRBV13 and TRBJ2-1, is AAGVIQSPRHLIKEKRETATLKCYPIPRHDTVYWYQQGPGQDPQFLISFYEKMQSDKGSIPDRFSAQQFSDYHSELNMSSLELGDSALYFCASNNNEQFFGPGTRLTVL.

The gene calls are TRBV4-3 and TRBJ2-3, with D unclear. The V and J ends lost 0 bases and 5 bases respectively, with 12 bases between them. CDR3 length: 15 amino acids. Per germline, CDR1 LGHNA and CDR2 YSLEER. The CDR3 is CASSQDIGRLDTQYF. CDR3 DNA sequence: TGCGCCAGCAGCCAAGATATTGGACGATTAGATACGCAGTATTTT.

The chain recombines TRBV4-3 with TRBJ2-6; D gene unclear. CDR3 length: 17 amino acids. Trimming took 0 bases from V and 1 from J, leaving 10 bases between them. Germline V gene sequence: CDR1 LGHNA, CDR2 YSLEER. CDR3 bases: TGCGCCAGCAGCCAAGATCAGGCCAATTCTGGGGCCAACGTCCTGACTTTC. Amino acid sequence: CASSQDQANSGANVLTF.

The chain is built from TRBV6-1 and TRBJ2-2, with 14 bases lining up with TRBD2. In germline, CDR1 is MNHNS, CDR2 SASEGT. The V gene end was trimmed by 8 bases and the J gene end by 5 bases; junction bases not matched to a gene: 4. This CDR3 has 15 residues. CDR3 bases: TGTGCCAGCGGCGGACTAGCGGGAGGAACCGGGGAGCTGTTTTTT. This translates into CASGGLAGGTGELFF.

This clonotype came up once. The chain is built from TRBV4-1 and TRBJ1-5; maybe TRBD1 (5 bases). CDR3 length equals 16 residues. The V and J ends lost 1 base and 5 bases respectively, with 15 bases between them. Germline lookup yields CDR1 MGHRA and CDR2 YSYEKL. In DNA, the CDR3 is TGCGCCAGCAGCCAAGTTAAGACAGCAGAATATCAGCCCCAGCATTTT. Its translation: CASSQVKTAEYQPQHF.

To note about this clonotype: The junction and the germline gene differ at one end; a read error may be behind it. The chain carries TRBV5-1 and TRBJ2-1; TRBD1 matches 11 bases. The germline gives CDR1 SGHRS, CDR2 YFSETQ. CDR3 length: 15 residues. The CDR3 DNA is TGCGCCACCAGCGCCGGGACAGGGGGTTTCAATGAGCAGTTCTTC. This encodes CATSAGTGGFNEQFF.

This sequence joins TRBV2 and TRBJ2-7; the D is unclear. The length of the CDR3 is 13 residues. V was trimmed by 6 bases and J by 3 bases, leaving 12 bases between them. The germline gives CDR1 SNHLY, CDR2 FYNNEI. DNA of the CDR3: TGTGCCAGCAGCCTTTCACTACTCTACGAGCAGTACGTC. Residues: CASSLSLLYEQYV.

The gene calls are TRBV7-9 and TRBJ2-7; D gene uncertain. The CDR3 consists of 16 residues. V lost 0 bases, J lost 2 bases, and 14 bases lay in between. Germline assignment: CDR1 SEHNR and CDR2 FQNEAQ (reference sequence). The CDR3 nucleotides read TGTGCCAGCAGCTTAGCGTGGGATCAACGGCCCTACGAGCAGTACTTC. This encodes CASSLAWDQRPYEQYF.

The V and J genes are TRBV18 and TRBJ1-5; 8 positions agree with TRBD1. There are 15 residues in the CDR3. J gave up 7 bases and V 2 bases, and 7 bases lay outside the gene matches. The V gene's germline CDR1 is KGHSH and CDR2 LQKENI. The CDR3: CASSPAGQGAQPQHF. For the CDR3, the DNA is TGTGCCAGCTCACCAGCTGGACAGGGAGCCCAGCCCCAGCATTTT.

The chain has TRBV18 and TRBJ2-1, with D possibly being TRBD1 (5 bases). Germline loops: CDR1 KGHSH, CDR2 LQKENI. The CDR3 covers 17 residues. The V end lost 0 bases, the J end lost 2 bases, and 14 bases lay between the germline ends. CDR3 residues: CASSPPVDSVTYNEQFF. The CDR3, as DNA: TGTGCCAGCTCACCACCGGTAGACAGCGTAACCTACAATGAGCAGTTCTTC.

The CDR3 spells CASTTWGGNTEAFF. The CDR3 DNA reads as TGTGCCAGCACCACCTGGGGGGGGAACACTGAAGCTTTCTTT. The chain employs TRBV6-1 and TRBJ1-1; the D gene is possibly TRBD1 (5 bases). This CDR3 spans 14 amino acids. Germline loops: CDR1 MNHNS, CDR2 SASEGT. The V end was cut by 7 bases, the J end by 1 base, with 13 bases between.